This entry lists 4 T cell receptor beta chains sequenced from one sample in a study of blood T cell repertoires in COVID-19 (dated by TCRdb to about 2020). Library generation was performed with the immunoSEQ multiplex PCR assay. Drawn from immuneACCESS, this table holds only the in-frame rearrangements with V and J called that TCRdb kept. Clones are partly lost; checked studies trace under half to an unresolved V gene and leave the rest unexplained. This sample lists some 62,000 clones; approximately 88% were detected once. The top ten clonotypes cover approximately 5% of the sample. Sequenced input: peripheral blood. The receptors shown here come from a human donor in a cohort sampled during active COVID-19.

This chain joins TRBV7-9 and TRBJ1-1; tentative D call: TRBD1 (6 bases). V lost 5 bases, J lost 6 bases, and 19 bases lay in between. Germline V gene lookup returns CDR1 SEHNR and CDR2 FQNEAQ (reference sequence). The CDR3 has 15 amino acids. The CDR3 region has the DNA TGTGCCAGCAGCGCCGCCAAAACAGGGTTCGCTGAAGCTTTCTTT. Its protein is CASSAAKTGFAEAFF.

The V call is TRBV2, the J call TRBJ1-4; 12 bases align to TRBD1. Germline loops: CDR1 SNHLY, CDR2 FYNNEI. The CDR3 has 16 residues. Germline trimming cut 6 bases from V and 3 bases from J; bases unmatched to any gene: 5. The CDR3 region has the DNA TGTGCCAGCAGACAGGGACAGGGGGCGGCTAATGAAAAACTGTTTTTT. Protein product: CASRQGQGAANEKLFF.

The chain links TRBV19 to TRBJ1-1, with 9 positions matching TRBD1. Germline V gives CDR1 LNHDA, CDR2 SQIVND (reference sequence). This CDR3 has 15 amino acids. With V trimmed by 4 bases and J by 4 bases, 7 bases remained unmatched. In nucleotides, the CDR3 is TGTGCCAGTAGTACCACGGACAGGGGAGCCACTGAAGCTTTCTTT. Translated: CASSTTDRGATEAFF.

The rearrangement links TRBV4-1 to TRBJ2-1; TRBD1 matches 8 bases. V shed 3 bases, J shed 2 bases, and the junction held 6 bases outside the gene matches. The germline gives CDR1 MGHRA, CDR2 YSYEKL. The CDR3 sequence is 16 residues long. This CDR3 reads CASSQADRATYNEQFF. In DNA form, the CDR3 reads TGCGCCAGCAGCCAGGCGGACAGGGCCACCTACAATGAGCAGTTCTTC.